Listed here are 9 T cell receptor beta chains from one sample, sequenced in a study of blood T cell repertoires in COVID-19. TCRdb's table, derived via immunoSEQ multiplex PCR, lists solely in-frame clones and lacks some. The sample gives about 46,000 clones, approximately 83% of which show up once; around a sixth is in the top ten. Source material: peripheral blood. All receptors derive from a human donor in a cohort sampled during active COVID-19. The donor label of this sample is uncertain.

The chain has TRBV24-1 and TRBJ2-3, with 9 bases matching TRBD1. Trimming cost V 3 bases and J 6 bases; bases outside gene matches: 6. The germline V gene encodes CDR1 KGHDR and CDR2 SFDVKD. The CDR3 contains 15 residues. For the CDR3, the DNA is TGTGCCACCAGTGATCCGGGACAGGGCGGCGATACGCAGTATTTT. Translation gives CATSDPGQGGDTQYF.

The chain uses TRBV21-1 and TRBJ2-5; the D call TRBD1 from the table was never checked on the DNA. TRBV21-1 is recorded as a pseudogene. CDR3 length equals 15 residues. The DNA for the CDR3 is TGTGCCAGCAGCATTGGACAGGGGGTCCCAGAGACCCAGTACTTC. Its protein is CASSIGQGVPETQYF.

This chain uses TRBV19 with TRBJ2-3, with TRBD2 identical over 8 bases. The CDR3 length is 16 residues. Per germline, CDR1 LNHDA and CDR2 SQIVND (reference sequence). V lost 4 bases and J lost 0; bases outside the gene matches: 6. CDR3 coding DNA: TGTGCCAGTAGTAAGTTTAGCGGGGCTAGCACAGATACGCAGTATTTT. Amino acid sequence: CASSKFSGASTDTQYF.

CDR3 DNA: TGTGCCAGTAGAATGACAGGGGGCTCTAACTATGGCTACACCTTC. Its protein is CASRMTGGSNYGYTF. The chain is built from TRBV19 and TRBJ1-2; 10 nucleotides line up with TRBD1. Per the germline V gene, CDR1 is LNHDA and CDR2 is SQIVND (reference sequence). V shed 6 bases, J shed 0 bases, and the junction held 4 bases outside the gene matches. The CDR3 length is 15 residues.

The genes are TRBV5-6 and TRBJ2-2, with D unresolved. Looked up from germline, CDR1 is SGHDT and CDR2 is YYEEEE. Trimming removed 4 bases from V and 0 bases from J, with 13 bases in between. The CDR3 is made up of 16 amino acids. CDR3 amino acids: CASSLEPGTNTGELFF. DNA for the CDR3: TGTGCCAGCAGCCTGGAACCGGGTACGAACACCGGGGAGCTGTTTTTT.

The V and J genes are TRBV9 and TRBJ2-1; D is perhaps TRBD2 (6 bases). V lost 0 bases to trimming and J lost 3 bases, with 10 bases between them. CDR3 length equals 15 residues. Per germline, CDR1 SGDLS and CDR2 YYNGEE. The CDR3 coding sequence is TGTGCCAGCAGCGTAGGTGGCGGGGTCTACAATGAGCAGTTCTTC. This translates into CASSVGGGVYNEQFF.

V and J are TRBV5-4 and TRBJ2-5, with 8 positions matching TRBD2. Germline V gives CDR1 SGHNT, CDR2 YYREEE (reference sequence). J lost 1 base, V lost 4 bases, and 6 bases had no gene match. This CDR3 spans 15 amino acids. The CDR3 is CASSPRGGTQETQYF. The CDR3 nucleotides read TGTGCCAGCAGCCCCCGGGGGGGGACCCAAGAGACCCAGTACTTC.

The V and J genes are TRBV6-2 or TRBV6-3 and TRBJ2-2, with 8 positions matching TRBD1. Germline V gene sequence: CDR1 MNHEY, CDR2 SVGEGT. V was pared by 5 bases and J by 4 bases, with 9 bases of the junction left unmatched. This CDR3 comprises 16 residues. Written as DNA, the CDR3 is TGTGCCAGCAGTCCCTCAGGGACAGGATCCACCGGGGAGCTGTTTTTT. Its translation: CASSPSGTGSTGELFF.

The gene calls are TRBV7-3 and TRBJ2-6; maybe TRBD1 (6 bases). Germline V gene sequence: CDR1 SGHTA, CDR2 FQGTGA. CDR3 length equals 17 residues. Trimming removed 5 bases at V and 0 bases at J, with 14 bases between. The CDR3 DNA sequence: TGTGCCAGCAGCCCCCAGGGGACGAGCTCTGGGGCCAACGTCCTGACTTTC. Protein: CASSPQGTSSGANVLTF. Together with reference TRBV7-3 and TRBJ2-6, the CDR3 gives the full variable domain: GAGVSQTPSNKVTEKGKYVELRCDPISGHTALYWYRQSLGQGPEFLIYFQGTGAADDSGLPNDRFFAVRPEGSVSTLKIQRTERGDSAVYLCASSPQGTSSGANVLTFGAGSRLTVL.